Shown below are 8 T cell receptor beta chains from a single sample sequenced in a study of T cell changes during pregnancy in multiple sclerosis. Some clones are missing from TCRdb's copy, which holds only in-frame ones; the method was immunoSEQ multiplex PCR. The data contain more than 65,000 clones, 85% to 90% of them singletons. The starting material was peripheral blood, obtained after pregnancy. The receptors were sampled from a female donor in good health, enrolled as a control in a pregnancy study.

The V call is TRBV27, the J call TRBJ1-5; TRBD1 might be the D (6 bases). V dropped 8 bases and J dropped 5 bases, with 22 bases sitting between them. Germline CDR1 is MNHEY and CDR2 is SMNVEV (reference sequence). The CDR3 totals 16 residues. CDR3 amino acids: CASPGGSNLTDQPQHF. The CDR3 nucleotides are TGTGCCAGCCCGGGGGGCAGCAACCTAACAGATCAGCCCCAGCATTTT.

The chain uses TRBV7-9 and TRBJ1-1; D unclear. The germline V and J ends were trimmed by 5 bases and 1 base, with 8 bases remaining between them. Germline V gene lookup returns CDR1 SEHNR and CDR2 FQNEAQ (reference sequence). CDR3 length equals 13 residues. As DNA, the CDR3 is TGTGCCAGCAGCGCCAGGCCGAACACTGAAGCTTTCTTT. Translated: CASSARPNTEAFF. Filled out from reference TRBV7-9 and TRBJ1-1, the complete variable domain reads DTGVSQNPRHKITKRGQNVTFRCDPISEHNRLYWYRQTLGQGPEFLTYFQNEAQLEKSRLLSDRFSAERPKGSFSTLEIQRTEQGDSAMYLCASSARPNTEAFFGQGTRLTVV.

The rearrangement joins TRBV5-1 to TRBJ2-2; a weak D match, TRBD2 (6 bases). V was shortened by 4 bases and J by 5 bases, with 15 bases between the two germline ends. The CDR3 loop spans 15 amino acids. Germline values: CDR1 SGHRS, CDR2 YFSETQ. The CDR3 spells CASSPGLGGTGELFF. The CDR3, as DNA: TGCGCCAGCAGCCCCGGGCTCGGGGGAACCGGGGAGCTGTTTTTT.

The chain links TRBV2 to TRBJ1-2, with D unclear. Germline V lookup: CDR1 SNHLY, CDR2 FYNNEI. The CDR3 totals 12 residues. V lost 2 bases, J lost 4 bases, and 5 bases lay in between. The CDR3 nucleotides are TGTGCCAGCAGTGAACAGGCCTATGGCTACACCTTC. It yields the protein CASSEQAYGYTF.

This clone was recorded once. The rearrangement uses TRBV30 and TRBJ2-1; D is possibly TRBD2 (7 bases). Germline V gene data show CDR1 as GTSNPN and CDR2 as SVGIG (reference sequence). Trimming removed 4 bases from V and 6 bases from J, with 16 bases in between. The CDR3 sequence is 14 residues long. In DNA form, the CDR3 reads TGTGCCTGGAATAAGGGGGGGCCGCCCAATGAGCAGTTCTTC. This codes for CAWNKGGPPNEQFF.

This sequence joins TRBV19 and TRBJ1-5, with no clear D. Per germline, CDR1 LNHDA and CDR2 SQIVND (reference sequence). V was trimmed by 5 bases and J by 7 bases, leaving 18 bases between them. This CDR3 contains 15 residues. The CDR3 DNA reads as TGTGCCAGTAGTCAGCCCGGGGTTTTCAACCAGCCCCAGCATTTT. The encoded protein is CASSQPGVFNQPQHF.

This chain connects TRBV20-1 to TRBJ2-5, with unresolved D. In germline, CDR1 is DFQATT, CDR2 SNEGSKA (reference sequence). Trimming took off 3 bases at V and 4 bases at J, with 3 bases between the two ends. The length of the CDR3 is 10 residues. DNA for the CDR3: TGCAGTGCTAGCGGAGAGACCCAGTACTTC. Encoded protein: CSASGETQYF.

In its sample, this clone was seen once. The CDR3 loop reads CAWTSGGTEAFF. In DNA form, the CDR3 reads TGTGCCTGGACCTCAGGGGGGACTGAAGCTTTCTTT. The chain employs TRBV30 and TRBJ1-1, with 7 bases aligning to TRBD1. The CDR3 is 12 residues long. Germline V lookup: CDR1 GTSNPN, CDR2 SVGIG (reference sequence). The J segment lost 5 bases and the V segment lost 4 bases, leaving 4 bases of the junction unmatched.